What follows is one T cell receptor (beta chain) and its context. The data were taken from a study of lymphopenia after photon versus proton radiotherapy. Only in-frame clones appear in the TCRdb table, and some are missing; sequencing was by immunoSEQ multiplex PCR. The sample carries under 80,000 clones, approximately 84% recorded once. This CDR3 region has 14 residues. Germline V lookup: CDR1 LNHDA, CDR2 SQIVND (reference sequence). V lost 10 bases and J lost 0, with 12 bases in between. Sample: peripheral blood, taken from a patient treated with photon-based radiotherapy. The gene calls are TRBV19 and TRBJ2-2; possibly TRBD1 for D (6 bases). This receptor was obtained from a man aged 40-49 years with gastric cancer. The CDR3 here is CATRGQPNTGELFF. The CDR3 nucleotides read TGTGCCACCCGCGGACAGCCGAACACCGGGGAGCTGTTTTTT.